This TCR beta chain was obtained from a study of blood T cell repertoires in COVID-19. Study in general: PBMCs, B-cell-depleted T cells, or T cells provided the cDNA or gDNA that made up the material.

CDR3 length: 16 amino acids. The trim removed 2 bases at V and 1 base at J, leaving 3 bases unmatched. The germline gives CDR1 ENHRY, CDR2 SYGVKD. In the study's own analysis: Reference gene primer amplification gave nucleated cell count estimates. Data came from immunoSEQ multiplex PCR; TCRdb stores just in-frame clones and leaves some out. The V and J calls and clone size come from that table; D and trimming were worked out from the DNA. The sample consists of 85,000 to 100,000 clones, more than 65% of them appearing once. The gene calls are TRBV10-3 and TRBJ2-4; 9 positions match TRBD2. This TCR was sampled from a woman at least 80 years old with active or convalescent COVID-19. The sequenced sample was peripheral blood. The chain's CDR3 is CAISEGREGAKNIQYF. The CDR3 coding sequence is TGTGCCATCAGTGAGGGGCGGGAGGGGGCCAAAAACATTCAGTACTTC.